The clone carrying this T cell receptor (beta chain) turned up a few times. This sample was taken from a study of T cells in Graves' hyperthyroidism and ophthalmopathy. The PBMCs had their origin in approximately 10 ml of fresh peripheral blood. The V segment lost 6 bases and the J segment 4 bases; nucleotides outside the gene matches: 12. The CDR3 consists of 16 residues. The germline V gene encodes CDR1 SNHLY and CDR2 FYNNEI. RNA transcripts provided the source from which TCR beta CDR3 regions were amplified. In the first-round RT-PCR of the TCR CDR3, the HTBI primer set was used. MiXCR was run by TCRdb on the multiplex PCR reads, yielding one entry per CDR3 protein. This sample has about 610,000 distinct CDR3 sequences, with around 15% found just once.

What was sequenced was blood. This receptor was obtained from a woman between 40 and 55 years old with Graves' ophthalmopathy. V usage is TRBV2 and J usage is TRBJ2-3, with 8 bases aligning to TRBD1. This chain's CDR3 is CASRGPRDRNPDTQYF. The DNA for the CDR3 is TGTGCCAGCAGGGGTCCCCGGGACAGGAACCCAGATACGCAGTATTTT.